Presented here are 31 T cell receptor beta chains from one specimen sequenced in a study of T-cell memory formation after mild COVID-19. TCRdb recomputed calls from the 5' RACE reads with MiXCR, one row per CDR3 protein. The sample records 560,000 or so distinct CDR3 sequences, around a sixth being singletons. The sample was PBMCs or a T cell subset sorted from them (not recorded which). These TCRs come from an adult woman who had mild COVID-19 (a few samples of this study predate the infection). Cell type and time point are not known.

There are a few counts of this clonotype. V usage is TRBV4-1 and J usage is TRBJ1-5; no reliable D call. The germline V gene has CDR1 MGHRA and CDR2 YSYEKL. This CDR3 comprises 16 residues. V lost 3 bases to trimming and J lost 6 bases, with 18 bases between them. The CDR3 reads CASSHRGGRIGQPQHF. The CDR3 bases are TGCGCCAGCAGCCATAGAGGAGGACGTATTGGTCAGCCCCAGCATTTT.

V gene TRBV9 combines with J gene TRBJ2-3; D unresolved. The CDR3 sequence is 15 residues long. The germline V gene encodes CDR1 SGDLS and CDR2 YYNGEE. Trimming cost V 0 bases and J 6 bases, with 14 bases left between them. The CDR3 protein is CASSVESRFADTQYF. CDR3 nucleotides: TGTGCCAGCAGCGTAGAGTCGAGGTTCGCCGATACGCAGTATTTT.

The table lists this clonotype with a few counts. The junction and the germline gene differ at one end; a read error may be behind it. V gene TRBV14 combines with J gene TRBJ2-3, with 7 bases fitting TRBD2. Per germline, CDR1 SGHDN and CDR2 FVKESK. The CDR3 length is 15 residues. This CDR3 reads CASSKDGGSTDTQYF. The CDR3 DNA is TGTGCCAGCAGCAAAGACGGGGGGAGCACAGATACGCAGTATTTT. The full variable domain, completed using reference TRBV14 and TRBJ2-3, is EAGVTQFPSHSVIEKGQTVTLRCDPISGHDNLYWYRRVMGKEIKFLLHFVKESKQDESGMPNNRFLAERTGGTYSTLKVQPAELEDSGVYFCASSKDGGSTDTQYFGPGTRLTVL.

This rearrangement joins TRBV6-5 to TRBJ1-2, with no clear D. Germline V CDR1 and CDR2: MNHEY, SVGAGI. V was trimmed by 2 bases and J by 0 bases, leaving 10 bases between them. The CDR3 spans 15 residues. The CDR3 loop reads CASSYGPSTNYGYTF. Written as DNA, the CDR3 is TGTGCCAGCAGTTACGGTCCCTCGACTAACTATGGCTACACCTTC.

This clonotype turned up a few times. This sequence joins TRBV7-2 and TRBJ2-3; 11 bases line up with TRBD2. J was trimmed by 2 bases and V by 3 bases; bases with no gene match: 4. The CDR3 is made up of 16 amino acids. The V gene's germline CDR1 is SGHTA and CDR2 FQGNSA. The CDR3 here is CASSFIAGGFTDTQYF. The CDR3 DNA is TGTGCCAGCAGCTTTATAGCGGGAGGGTTCACAGATACGCAGTATTTT.

The chain links TRBV19 to TRBJ2-2; D gene unclear. Trimming took off 9 bases at V and 7 bases at J, with 18 bases between the two ends. Germline V gene sequence: CDR1 LNHDA, CDR2 SQIVND (reference sequence). The CDR3 contains 14 residues. In DNA form, the CDR3 reads TGTGCCAGCTCTTACTCAAACTCTCTCGGGGAGCTGTTTTTT. This gives the protein CASSYSNSLGELFF.

As regards this clonotype: One end of the junction does not line up with germline, which may come from a read error. The chain employs TRBV29-1 and TRBJ1-2; the match to TRBD1 covers 8 bases. This CDR3 is built from 14 residues. Germline V CDR1 and CDR2: SQVTM, ANQGSEA. The CDR3 DNA follows: TGCAGCGCTGAATCGACAGGGGAGAGCTATGGCTACACCTTC. It translates to CSAESTGESYGYTF.

This clonotype was detected a few times. V usage is TRBV18 and J usage is TRBJ1-1, with 7 bases aligning to TRBD1. Germline trimming cut 2 bases from V and 3 bases from J; bases unmatched to any gene: 6. The CDR3 covers 15 residues. Germline V CDR1 and CDR2: KGHSH, LQKENI. CDR3 sequence: CASSPSDRVYTEAFF. CDR3 DNA sequence: TGTGCCAGCTCACCATCCGACAGGGTTTACACTGAAGCTTTCTTT.

This clonotype was observed a handful of times. The rearrangement joins TRBV9 to TRBJ2-1, with 12 bases lining up with TRBD2. This CDR3 contains 16 residues. V dropped 3 bases and J dropped 9; count of bases not matched to a gene: 10. Germline values: CDR1 SGDLS, CDR2 YYNGEE. The CDR3 spells CASSAKTSGGRGEQFF. The CDR3 bases are TGTGCCAGCAGCGCCAAAACTAGCGGGGGGCGTGGTGAGCAGTTCTTC.

The V call is TRBV25-1, the J call TRBJ2-7, with D possibly TRBD1 on 7 matching bases. The V gene's germline CDR1 is MGHDK and CDR2 SYGVNS. This CDR3 spans 17 amino acids. V shed 5 bases and J shed 1 base, with 21 bases lying between them. The CDR3: CASSRLLRGTSSYEQYF. CDR3 bases: TGTGCCAGCAGTCGACTACTCAGGGGGACTTCGTCCTACGAGCAGTACTTC.

This clonotype has only a few counts. The V and J genes are TRBV6-5 and TRBJ2-7, with 7 bases matching TRBD1. Germline CDR1 and CDR2: MNHEY and SVGAGI. J gave up 4 bases and V 2 bases, and 2 bases lay outside the gene matches. The CDR3 has 13 residues. Here the CDR3 DNA reads TGTGCCAGCAGTTACGAACAGGGGTACGAGCAGTACTTC. It codes for CASSYEQGYEQYF.

Many counts were recorded for this clonotype. The chain has TRBV3-1 and TRBJ1-5; D is unresolved. This CDR3 comprises 13 residues. CDR1 and CDR2 from the germline V gene are LGHDT and YNNKEL (reference sequence). Trimming removed 0 bases at V and 7 bases at J, with 7 bases between. The CDR3 loop reads CASSQDLRQPQHF. The DNA of the CDR3 is TGTGCCAGCAGCCAAGATCTTCGCCAGCCCCAGCATTTT.

The chain uses TRBV6-2 or TRBV6-3 and TRBJ2-1, with 9 bases matching TRBD2. This CDR3 has 13 residues. V dropped 8 bases and J dropped 4; count of bases not matched to a gene: 3. Germline CDR1 and CDR2: MNHEY and SVGEGT. Written as DNA, the CDR3 is TGTGCCAGCGCGACTAGCGGATACAATGAGCAGTTCTTC. Translating gives CASATSGYNEQFF.

This clonotype was recorded a few times. CDR3 loop: CAWSHRDRGHYGYTF. The CDR3 bases are TGTGCCTGGAGTCACCGGGACAGGGGGCACTATGGCTACACCTTC. J is TRBJ1-2 and V is TRBV30, with 12 positions matching TRBD1. CDR3 length: 15 amino acids. Germline trimming cut 2 bases from V and 3 bases from J; bases unmatched to any gene: 4. Germline V lookup: CDR1 GTSNPN, CDR2 SVGIG (reference sequence).

This clonotype has only a few counts. The chain carries TRBV15 and TRBJ1-1; possibly TRBD1 for D (5 bases). The CDR3 contains 16 residues. Germline-derived CDR1 and CDR2 are LNHNV and YYDKDF (reference sequence). Trimming left V 0 bases short and J 0 bases short, with 11 bases between. The CDR3 loop reads CATSRDTGYMNTEAFF. Written as DNA, the CDR3 is TGTGCCACCAGCAGAGATACAGGTTATATGAACACTGAAGCTTTCTTT.

In this sample, this clonotype turned up a few times. The rearrangement uses TRBV5-1 and TRBJ1-1; D remains ambiguous. Germline lookup yields CDR1 SGHRS and CDR2 YFSETQ. The CDR3 covers 16 residues. Trimming left V 0 bases short and J 0 bases short, with 12 bases between. The CDR3 region is CASSLGGTAMNTEAFF. CDR3 nucleotides: TGCGCCAGCAGCTTGGGGGGTACTGCTATGAACACTGAAGCTTTCTTT.

This clonotype was observed a handful of times. The rearrangement uses TRBV19 and TRBJ1-1; D might be TRBD1 (6 bases). Germline V CDR1 and CDR2: LNHDA, SQIVND (reference sequence). The CDR3 covers 14 residues. V was pared by 7 bases and J by 5 bases, with 17 bases between. CDR3 loop: CASTVTGGGTEAFF. The CDR3 bases are TGTGCCAGTACAGTGACCGGGGGCGGAACTGAAGCTTTCTTT.

The chain has TRBV20-1 and TRBJ2-5; 9 bases are a match to TRBD2. The CDR3 is made up of 16 amino acids. CDR1 and CDR2 from the germline V gene are DFQATT and SNEGSKA (reference sequence). The V segment lost 5 bases and the J segment 5 bases; nucleotides outside the gene matches: 15. The CDR3 bases are TGCAGTGCTGTGGATCATCTTAGCGGGGGACGGGAGACCCAGTACTTC. It encodes CSAVDHLSGGRETQYF.

This clonotype was recorded a few times. This chain uses TRBV29-1 with TRBJ1-1; 8 nucleotides line up with TRBD1. The germline CDR1 and CDR2 sequences are SQVTM and ANQGSEA. This CDR3 is built from 16 residues. V shed 4 bases and J 1 base; nucleotides not matched to a gene: 11. The CDR3 nucleotides are TGCAGCGTTGTGAGGCCAGGGGGCGGGTGGAACACTGAAGCTTTCTTT. This gives the protein CSVVRPGGGWNTEAFF.

Many counts were recorded for this clonotype. CDR3 region: CAISESVGGGYEQYF. CDR3 nucleotide sequence: TGTGCCATCAGTGAGTCCGTGGGGGGGGGCTACGAGCAGTACTTC. The V gene is TRBV10-3, the J gene TRBJ2-7, with 7 bases matching TRBD2. V shed 0 bases, J shed 3 bases, and the junction held 5 bases outside the gene matches. In germline, CDR1 is ENHRY, CDR2 SYGVKD. The CDR3 extends over 15 amino acids.

This clonotype has only a few counts. V and J are TRBV5-5 and TRBJ1-6, with D perhaps matching TRBD1 (5 bases). V was pared by 3 bases and J by 7 bases, with 11 bases between. CDR3 length equals 14 residues. CDR1 and CDR2 (germline): SGHKS, YYEKEE (reference sequence). In nucleotides, the CDR3 is TGTGCCAGCAGCTCGGGACCGATCAATTCACCCCTCCACTTT. This gives the protein CASSSGPINSPLHF.

This clonotype was counted ten times or more. Germline is not matched at one junction end, which may reflect a read error. The chain recombines TRBV5-6 with TRBJ2-7; D is ambiguous. This CDR3 is 13 amino acids long. The V gene's germline CDR1 is SGHDT and CDR2 YYEEEE. DNA for the CDR3: TGCGCCAGCAGCTTGGGCGGAAACTACGAGCAGTACTTC. Translation: CASSLGGNYEQYF.

This clonotype was recorded a few times. This chain uses TRBV19 with TRBJ2-3, with D possibly matching TRBD2 (6 bases). From germline, CDR1 is LNHDA and CDR2 SQIVND (reference sequence). The ends were cut back, 3 bases at V and 6 bases at J, with 13 bases in the middle. The CDR3 spans 14 residues. The CDR3 DNA follows: TGTGCCAGTAGTATTAACTACGCGGGGGATACGCAGTATTTT. As protein: CASSINYAGDTQYF.

V and J are TRBV4-1 and TRBJ2-5; 8 positions match TRBD2. The CDR3 is made up of 15 amino acids. Germline CDR1 MGHRA, CDR2 YSYEKL. The trim removed 0 bases at V and 5 bases at J, leaving 5 bases unmatched. The CDR3 DNA reads as TGCGCCAGCAGCCAAGATTTTGGCGGGGGGGAGACCCAGTACTTC. This encodes CASSQDFGGGETQYF.

V usage is TRBV18 and J usage is TRBJ1-6; tentatively, D is TRBD1 (5 bases). This CDR3 contains 17 residues. V was cut by 6 bases and J by 0 bases, with 15 bases left in between. Per germline, CDR1 KGHSH and CDR2 LQKENI. The CDR3 sequence is CASSRWDSSSYNSPLHF. As DNA, the CDR3 is TGTGCCAGCTCCCGGTGGGACTCGAGCTCCTATAATTCACCCCTCCACTTT.

The chain links TRBV3-1 to TRBJ2-1; TRBD1 is a possible D gene (6 bases). CDR1 and CDR2 (germline): LGHDT, YNNKEL (reference sequence). This CDR3 contains 15 residues. V lost 4 bases and J 4 bases, leaving 14 bases between the germline ends. CDR3 residues: CASSPGRGEYNEQFF. Here the CDR3 DNA reads TGTGCCAGCAGCCCGGGCAGGGGAGAGTACAATGAGCAGTTCTTC.

V gene TRBV12-3 or TRBV12-4 combines with J gene TRBJ1-1; perhaps TRBD1 as D (5 bases). CDR3 size: 15 residues. Trimming took off 6 bases at V and 3 bases at J, with 17 bases between the two ends. Here the CDR3 reads CASRHTLGAYTEAFF. CDR3 in DNA: TGTGCCAGCAGGCACACCCTTGGGGCATACACTGAAGCTTTCTTT.

The sample holds a few counts of this clonotype. The chain links TRBV2 to TRBJ2-1; 8 nucleotides line up with TRBD1. Unmatched junction bases numbered 5, after V lost 9 bases and J lost 4 bases. The CDR3 length is 13 residues. CDR1 SNHLY and CDR2 FYNNEI come from the germline V gene. CDR3: CARGTGGYNEQFF. The CDR3 coding sequence is TGTGCCAGGGGGACAGGAGGTTACAATGAGCAGTTCTTC.

This clonotype was detected only a few times. This chain connects TRBV10-3 to TRBJ2-3; 7 nucleotides align to TRBD2. Germline lookup yields CDR1 ENHRY and CDR2 SYGVKD. CDR3 length equals 18 residues. Unmatched junction bases numbered 18, after V lost 5 bases and J lost 4 bases. The chain's CDR3 is CAISLPGGESQAPDTQYF. The CDR3 coding sequence is TGTGCCATCAGTCTGCCTGGGGGGGAGTCTCAAGCACCAGATACGCAGTATTTT.

This clonotype was seen repeatedly, ten times or more. The chain employs TRBV5-1 and TRBJ2-3; D uncertain. Germline assignment: CDR1 SGHRS and CDR2 YFSETQ. CDR3 length: 14 amino acids. With 4 bases removed from V and 2 bases from J, the gap between germline ends came to 11 bases. The CDR3 reads CASSPRFLTDTQYF. The CDR3 region has the DNA TGCGCCAGCAGCCCTAGGTTTCTCACAGATACGCAGTATTTT.

This clonotype was seen once. The chain uses TRBV30 and TRBJ1-5, with TRBD1 identical over 8 bases. The germline V gene has CDR1 GTSNPN and CDR2 SVGIG (reference sequence). CDR3 length: 14 residues. J gave up 5 bases and V 2 bases, and 5 bases lay outside the gene matches. The CDR3 spells CAWSHGQGDQPQHF. The CDR3 nucleotides read TGTGCCTGGAGTCACGGACAGGGTGATCAGCCCCAGCATTTT.